This T cell receptor beta chain was profiled in a study of PD-1 blockade in classical Hodgkin lymphoma. Study information: The nivolumab dose that patients received was 3 mg/kg, given intravenously every 2 weeks. General study points: Some patients began nivolumab under 1 year after ASCT. These patients were excluded from later analyses. Patients who responded completely had about the same baseline diversity as newly diagnosed patients.

The CDR3 runs to 12 residues. Per the germline V gene, CDR1 is SEHNR and CDR2 is FQNEAQ (reference sequence). Trimming removed 3 bases from V and 11 bases from J, with 11 bases in between. About this clone itself: The antigen is unknown.

Regarding time point: cycle 4 day 1 (C4D1), after five to seven weeks of nivolumab. Relapses following autologous stem cell transplantation were seen in all patients, with brentuximab vedotin exposure varying. Sequenced by immunoSEQ multiplex PCR; TCRdb stores in-frame clones only, minus some. The repertoire has roughly 27,000 clones, about 72% of them found once; the top ten carry 3% to 4.5%. This receptor was identified in a human donor with classical Hodgkin lymphoma. This sequence joins TRBV7-9 and TRBJ1-5; D is uncertain. The source material was peripheral blood mononuclear cells (PBMCs), sampled before the fourth cycle of nivolumab. This CDR3 is CASSFLGGSQHF. The DNA for the CDR3 is TGTGCCAGCAGCTTTTTGGGAGGGTCCCAGCATTTT.